This TCR beta chain is from a study of blood T cells in healthy people across ages. Alongside a J-beta primer mix, a sample-barcoded 5' primer served in a second PCR lasting about 7 to 12 cycles. Using its own MiXCR run on the 5' RACE reads, TCRdb lists one record per CDR3 protein. The table lists about a million distinct CDR3 sequences, 51% of them singletons. Sequencing was done on a sample of blood. This receptor was obtained from a woman aged 55-70 years in good health.

The CDR3 sequence is CSGDGQLSGSVGNEQFF. The CDR3 nucleotides read TGCAGCGGGGATGGGCAGCTTAGCGGGAGCGTGGGGAATGAGCAGTTCTTC. The V gene is TRBV29-1, the J gene TRBJ2-1; 9 nucleotides agree with TRBD2. CDR3 length equals 17 residues. The germline V gene has CDR1 SQVTM and CDR2 ANQGSEA. The J segment lost 7 bases and the V segment lost 7 bases, leaving 20 bases of the junction unmatched.